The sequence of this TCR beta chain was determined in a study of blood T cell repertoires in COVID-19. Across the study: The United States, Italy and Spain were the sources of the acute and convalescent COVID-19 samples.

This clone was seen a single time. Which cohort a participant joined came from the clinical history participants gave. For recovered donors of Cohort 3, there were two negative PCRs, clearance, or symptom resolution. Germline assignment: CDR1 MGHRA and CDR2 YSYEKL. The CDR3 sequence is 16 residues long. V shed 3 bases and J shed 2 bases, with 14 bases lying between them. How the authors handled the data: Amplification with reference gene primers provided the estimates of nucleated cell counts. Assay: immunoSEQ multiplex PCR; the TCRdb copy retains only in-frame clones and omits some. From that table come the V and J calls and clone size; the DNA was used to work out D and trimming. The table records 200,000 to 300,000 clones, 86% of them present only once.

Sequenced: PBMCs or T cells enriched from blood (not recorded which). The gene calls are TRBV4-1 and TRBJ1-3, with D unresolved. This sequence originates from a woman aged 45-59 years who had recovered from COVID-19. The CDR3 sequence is CASSQATSLPGNTIYF. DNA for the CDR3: TGCGCCAGCAGCCAGGCGACATCTTTGCCTGGAAACACCATATATTTT.